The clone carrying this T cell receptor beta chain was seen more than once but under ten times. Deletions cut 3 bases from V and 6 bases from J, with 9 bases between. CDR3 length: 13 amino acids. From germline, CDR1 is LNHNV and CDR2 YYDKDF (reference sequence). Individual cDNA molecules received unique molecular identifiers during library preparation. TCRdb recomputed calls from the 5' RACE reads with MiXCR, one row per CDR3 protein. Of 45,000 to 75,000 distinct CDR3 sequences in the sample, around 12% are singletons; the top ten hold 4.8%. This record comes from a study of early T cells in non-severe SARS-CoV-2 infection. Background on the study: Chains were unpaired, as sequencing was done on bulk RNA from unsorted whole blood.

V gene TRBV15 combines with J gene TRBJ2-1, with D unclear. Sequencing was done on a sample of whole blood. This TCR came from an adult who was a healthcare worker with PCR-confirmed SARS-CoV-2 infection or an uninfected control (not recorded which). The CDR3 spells CATSRAALNEQFF. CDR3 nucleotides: TGTGCCACCAGCAGGGCGGCCCTCAATGAGCAGTTCTTC. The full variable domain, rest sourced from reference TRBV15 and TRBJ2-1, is DAMVIQNPRYQVTQFGKPVTLSCSQTLNHNVMYWYQQKSSQAPKLLFHYYDKDFNNEADTPDNFQSRRPNTSFCFLDIRSPGLGDTAMYLCATSRAALNEQFFGPGTRLTVL.